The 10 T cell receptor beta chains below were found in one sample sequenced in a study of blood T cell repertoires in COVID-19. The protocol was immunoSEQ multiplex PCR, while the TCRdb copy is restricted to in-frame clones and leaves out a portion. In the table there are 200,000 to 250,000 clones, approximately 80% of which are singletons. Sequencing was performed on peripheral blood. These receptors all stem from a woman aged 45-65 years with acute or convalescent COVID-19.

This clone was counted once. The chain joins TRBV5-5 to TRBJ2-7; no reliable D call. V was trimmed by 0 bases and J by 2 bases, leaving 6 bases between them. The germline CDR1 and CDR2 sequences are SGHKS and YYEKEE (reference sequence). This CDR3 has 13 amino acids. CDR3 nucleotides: TGTGCCAGCAGCTTGGGGGCAGCCTACGAGCAGTACTTC. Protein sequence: CASSLGAAYEQYF.

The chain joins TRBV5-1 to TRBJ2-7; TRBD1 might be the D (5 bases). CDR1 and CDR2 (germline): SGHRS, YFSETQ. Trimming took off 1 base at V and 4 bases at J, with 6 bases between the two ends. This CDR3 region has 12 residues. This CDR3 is CASSLRQYEQYF. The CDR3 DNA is TGCGCCAGCAGCTTGAGACAGTACGAGCAGTACTTC.

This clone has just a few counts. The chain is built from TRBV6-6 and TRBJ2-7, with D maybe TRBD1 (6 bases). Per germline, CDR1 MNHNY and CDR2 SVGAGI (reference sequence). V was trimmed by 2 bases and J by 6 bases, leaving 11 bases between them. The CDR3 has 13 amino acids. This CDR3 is CASSYGQGREQYF. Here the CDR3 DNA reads TGTGCCAGCAGTTACGGTCAGGGGCGCGAGCAGTACTTC.

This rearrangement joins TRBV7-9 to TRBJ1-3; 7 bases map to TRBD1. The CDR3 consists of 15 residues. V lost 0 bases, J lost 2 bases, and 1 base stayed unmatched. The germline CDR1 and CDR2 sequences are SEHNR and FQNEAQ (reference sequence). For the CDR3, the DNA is TGTGCCAGCAGCTTAGCAGGGGGCACTGGAAACACCATATATTTT. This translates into CASSLAGGTGNTIYF.

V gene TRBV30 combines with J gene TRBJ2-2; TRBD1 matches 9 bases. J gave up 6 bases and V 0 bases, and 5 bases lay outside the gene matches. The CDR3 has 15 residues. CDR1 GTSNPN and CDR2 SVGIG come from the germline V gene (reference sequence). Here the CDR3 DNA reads TGTGCCTGGAGTGTGGGGGACAGGGACGCCGGGGAGCTGTTTTTT. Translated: CAWSVGDRDAGELFF. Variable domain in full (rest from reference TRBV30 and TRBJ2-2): SQTIHQWPATLVQPVGSPLSLECTVEGTSNPNLYWYRQAAGRGLQLLFYSVGIGQISSEVPQNLSASRPQDRQFILSSKKLLLSDSGFYLCAWSVGDRDAGELFFGEGSRLTVL.

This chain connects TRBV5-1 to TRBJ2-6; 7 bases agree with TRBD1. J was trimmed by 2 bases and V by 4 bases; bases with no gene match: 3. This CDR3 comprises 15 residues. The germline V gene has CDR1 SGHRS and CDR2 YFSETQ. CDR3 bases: TGCGCCAGCAGCACGCAGGGGGCTGGGGCCAACGTCCTGACTTTC. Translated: CASSTQGAGANVLTF.

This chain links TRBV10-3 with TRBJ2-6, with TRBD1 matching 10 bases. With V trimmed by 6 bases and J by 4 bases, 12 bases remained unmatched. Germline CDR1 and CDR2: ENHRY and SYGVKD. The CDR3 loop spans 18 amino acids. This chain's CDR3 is CAISKPGQGISGANVLTF. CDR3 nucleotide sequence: TGTGCCATCAGCAAACCGGGACAGGGGATATCGGGGGCCAACGTCCTGACTTTC.

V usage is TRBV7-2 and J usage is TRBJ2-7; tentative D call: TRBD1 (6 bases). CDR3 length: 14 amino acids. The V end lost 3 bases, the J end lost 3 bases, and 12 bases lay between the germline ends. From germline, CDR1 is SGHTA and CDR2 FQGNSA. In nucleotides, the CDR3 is TGTGCCAGCAGCTTCGGGACAAAGGACTACGAGCAGTACTTC. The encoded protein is CASSFGTKDYEQYF. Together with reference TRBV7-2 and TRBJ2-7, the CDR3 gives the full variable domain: GAGVSQSPSNKVTEKGKDVELRCDPISGHTALYWYRQSLGQGLEFLIYFQGNSAPDKSGLPSDRFSAERTGGSVSTLTIQRTQQEDSAVYLCASSFGTKDYEQYFGPGTRLTVT.

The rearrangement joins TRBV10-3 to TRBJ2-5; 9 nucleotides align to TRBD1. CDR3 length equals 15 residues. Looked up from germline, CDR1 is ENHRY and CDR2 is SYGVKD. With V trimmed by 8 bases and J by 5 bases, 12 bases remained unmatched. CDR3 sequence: CAIARGTGNAETQYF. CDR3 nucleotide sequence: TGTGCCATCGCCCGAGGGACAGGGAATGCGGAGACCCAGTACTTC.

The CDR3 DNA sequence: TGTGCCTGGAGCTCAGGACAGGGCGGCAATCAGCCCCAGCATTTT. Protein sequence: CAWSSGQGGNQPQHF. The chain combines TRBV30 with TRBJ1-5; 8 nucleotides align to TRBD1. CDR3 length: 15 residues. The V and J ends lost 3 bases and 2 bases, in that order; junction bases with no gene match: 6. The V gene's germline CDR1 is GTSNPN and CDR2 SVGIG (reference sequence).